This TCR beta chain came from a study of cytomegalovirus exposure and HLA in healthy donors. General study results and limits: HLA restriction was apparent for most CMV-associated TCR beta chains in a later analysis. Later examination showed HLA-associated TCR beta chains had greater clonal expansion than equally common others. Near-uniform donor sequencing depth was presumed by presence/absence analyses.

A remark on this clone: Its matching antigen is unknown.

13 Jbeta primers and 60 Vbeta primers were used for the PCR. Clones were sequenced by immunoSEQ multiplex PCR, and TCRdb holds only the in-frame ones, with some missing. The table records 200,000 or so clones, about 83% of them present only once. Trimming cost V 4 bases and J 7 bases; bases outside gene matches: 10. Germline CDR1 SGHAT, CDR2 FQNNGV. This CDR3 contains 15 residues. At collection, donors were nominally healthy, but unrecorded immune exposures were probable. The clonotype originates from a human donor in good health. Input material: PBMCs. This chain links TRBV11-2 with TRBJ2-1; 7 nucleotides line up with TRBD1. The CDR3 nucleotides read TGTGCCAGCAGCTGGACCTCCGGGACAGAAAATGAGCAGTTCTTC. Its protein is CASSWTSGTENEQFF.